This T cell receptor (beta chain) came from a study of response to subunit inactivated influenza vaccine. Study-level findings and limits: It was the authors' suggestion that each seasonal influenza vaccination recruits few new T cells.

This clonotype has a handful of counts. What it binds is not known. From the RT-PCR reads, TCRdb called clonotypes with MiXCR, one entry per CDR3 protein. This repertoire shows some 540,000 distinct CDR3 sequences, roughly 25% found once; its top ten account for 2.5% to 3.5%. V was shortened by 3 bases and J by 1 base, with 10 bases between the two germline ends. The CDR3 sequence is 15 residues long. CDR1 and CDR2 (germline): SGHVS, FNYEAQ. These data were likewise used in another study, on T cells expressing NK-cell markers. Turning to that study: 5'RACE template switching with UMIs generated TCR beta cDNA.

The TCR was taken from a man in his forties or fifties who received an inactivated influenza vaccine. This chain links TRBV7-6 with TRBJ1-3; tentative D call: TRBD1 (5 bases). The sample was CD4+ T cells sorted from PBMCs, taken about 11 days after vaccination. The CDR3 reads CASSFQGQSGNTIYF. The CDR3 DNA is TGTGCCAGCAGCTTCCAGGGCCAATCTGGAAACACCATATATTTT.